This TCR beta chain was sequenced during a study of persistence of HIV-infected CD4 T cells. Study-wide points: CMV- and Gag-responding cells had lower TCRbeta richness than CD3/CD28-responding cells. Degenerate expanded CDR3beta sequences were enriched among CMV- and Gag-responding cells.

An overlapping HIV-1 Gag peptide pool stimulated these cells at about 1 ug/peptide/mL. CD4+ T cells upregulating both CD40 ligand and CD69 were sorted as responding cells. Donors had undetectable plasma HIV-1 RNA, under 50 copies/mL, for 4+ years. CD8+ T cells were removed from PBMCs prior to stimulation. About this clone: What it binds is not known.

This was the immunoSEQ version 4 assay in survey mode. Method: immunoSEQ multiplex PCR; TCRdb's copy keeps in-frame clones and lacks some. The sample yields about 27,000 clones, around 74% seen once. Per the germline V gene, CDR1 is MNHEY and CDR2 is SVGAGI. The CDR3 spans 13 residues. Trimming took off 4 bases at V and 3 bases at J, with 10 bases between the two ends. Sequenced here: CD4+ T cells sorted from PBMCs after approximately 20-hour stimulation, sampled from a patient who received antiretroviral therapy. This chain links TRBV6-5 with TRBJ2-7; no firm D call. This clonotype was sampled from an adult man with HIV who was CMV-seropositive. Written as DNA, the CDR3 is TGTGCCAGCAGTTCCCCGGACGGCTACGAGCAGTACTTC. Translated, it gives CASSSPDGYEQYF.